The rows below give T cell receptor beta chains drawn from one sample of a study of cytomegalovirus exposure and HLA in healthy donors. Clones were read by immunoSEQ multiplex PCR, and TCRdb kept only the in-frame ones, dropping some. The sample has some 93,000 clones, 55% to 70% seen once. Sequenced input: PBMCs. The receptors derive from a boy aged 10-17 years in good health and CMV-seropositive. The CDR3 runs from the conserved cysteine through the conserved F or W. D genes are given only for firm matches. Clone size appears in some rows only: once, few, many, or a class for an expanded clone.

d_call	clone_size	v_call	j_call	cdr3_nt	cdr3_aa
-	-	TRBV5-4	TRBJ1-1	TGTGCCAGCAGCTTGGAACCTGACAGGAGGAACACTGAAGCTTTCTTT	CASSLEPDRRNTEAFF
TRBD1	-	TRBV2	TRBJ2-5	TGTGCCAGCAGTGAAGCCGGGACAGGGGGCGGGACCCAGTACTTC	CASSEAGTGGGTQYF
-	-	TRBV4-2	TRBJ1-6	TGTGCCAGCAGCCAAGATCAGGGTTCACCCCTCCACTTT	CASSQDQGSPLHF
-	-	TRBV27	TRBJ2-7	TGTGCCAGCAGTTTAACAGGGCCCCTCTACGAGCAGTACTTC	CASSLTGPLYEQYF
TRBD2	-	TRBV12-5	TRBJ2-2	TGTGCTAGTGGTTTTGCCGGACTAGCGGGGGGGGAGAACACCGGGGAGCTGTTTTTT	CASGFAGLAGGENTGELFF
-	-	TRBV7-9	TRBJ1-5	TGTGCCAGCAGCTTAGAGGGGTATCAGCCCCAGCATTTT	CASSLEGYQPQHF
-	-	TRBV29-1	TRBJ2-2	TGCAGCGTTGTTAGAGGGAACGGGGAGCTGTTTTTT	CSVVRGNGELFF
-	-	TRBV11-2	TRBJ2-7	TGTGCCAGCAGCATCCTCCGGGTTAACCTCTACGAGCAGTACTTC	CASSILRVNLYEQYF
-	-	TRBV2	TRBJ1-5	TGTGCCAGCAGACCCCGGACGGGGGACAATCAGCCCCAGCATTTT	CASRPRTGDNQPQHF
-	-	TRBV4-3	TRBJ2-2	TGCGCCAGCAGCCAAGAGGGGGCAGTGGCCGGGGAGCTGTTTTTT	CASSQEGAVAGELFF
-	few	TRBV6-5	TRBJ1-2	TGTGCCAGCAGTTACTGGGGGGGGGCTAACTATGGCTACACCTTC	CASSYWGGANYGYTF
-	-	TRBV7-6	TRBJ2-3	TGTGCCAGCAGCTTATATGGATCAGGCTCGGTATTAGATACGCAGTATTTT	CASSLYGSGSVLDTQYF
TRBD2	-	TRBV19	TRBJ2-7	TGTGCCAGTATGGACATGGGGACTAGCTCCTACGAGCAGTACTTC	CASMDMGTSSYEQYF
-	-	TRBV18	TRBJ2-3	TGTGCCAGCTCACCACTTGCGCGACAGCAGAATACAGATACGCAGTATTTT	CASSPLARQQNTDTQYF
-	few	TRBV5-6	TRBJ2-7	TGTGCCAGCAGCCCGGGGTCAAAGGGCCCTCTCTCCTACGAGCAGTACTTC	CASSPGSKGPLSYEQYF
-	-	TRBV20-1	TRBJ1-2	TGCGGAACAGCTCCGAGAGGCTACACCTTC	CGTAPRGYTF
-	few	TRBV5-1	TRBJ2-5	TGCGCCAGCAGCGGGGGACACCAGGATAAGACCCAGTACTTC	CASSGGHQDKTQYF
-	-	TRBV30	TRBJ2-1	TGTGCCTGGACACGCTCTTTTAGTGTTAATGAGCAGTTCTTC	CAWTRSFSVNEQFF
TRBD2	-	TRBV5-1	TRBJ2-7	TGCGCCAGCACCTTGTCAGCGGGAGCCGCCCCTTACGAGCAGTACTTC	CASTLSAGAAPYEQYF
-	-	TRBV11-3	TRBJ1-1	TGTGCCAGCAGCTGGCGGAGCGAAGCTTTCTTT	CASSWRSEAFF
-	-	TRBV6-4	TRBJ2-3	TGTGCCAGCAGCGCAGGACTCGGATTCACAGATACGCAGTATTTT	CASSAGLGFTDTQYF
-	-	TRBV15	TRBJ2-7	TGTGCCACCAGCAGAGGGGAGAGTGGACTGAGGGAGCAGTACTTC	CATSRGESGLREQYF
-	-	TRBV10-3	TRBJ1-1	TGTGCCATCAGTGTGGACAGTAACACTGAAGCTTTCTTT	CAISVDSNTEAFF
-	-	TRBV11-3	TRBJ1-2	TGTGCCAGCAGCTTAACAGGCGGCTATGGCTACACCTTC	CASSLTGGYGYTF
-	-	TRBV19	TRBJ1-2	TGTGCCAGTAGTTACAGTGATGGCTATGGCTACACCTTC	CASSYSDGYGYTF
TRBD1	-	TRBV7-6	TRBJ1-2	TGTGCCAGCAGCCCTCTCCAGGGGGAGTTCTATGGCTACACCTTC	CASSPLQGEFYGYTF
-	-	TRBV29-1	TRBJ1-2	TGCAGCGTTCCAGAAAGTACACCCTATGGCTACACCTTC	CSVPESTPYGYTF
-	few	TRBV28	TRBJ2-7	TGTGCCAGCAGGTTCCCCGGGACACCTGGTGCCAACGAGCAGTACTTC	CASRFPGTPGANEQYF
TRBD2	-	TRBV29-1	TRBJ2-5	TGCGGAGGGCGGGGGGCGGAGACCCAGTACTTC	CGGRGAETQYF
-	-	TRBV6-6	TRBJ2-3	TGTGCCACGCAAGCGTCTCTAATCACAGATACGCAGTATTTT	CATQASLITDTQYF
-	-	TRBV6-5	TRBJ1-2	TGTGCCAGCAGTTACTCGACAGCCTATGGCTACACCTTC	CASSYSTAYGYTF
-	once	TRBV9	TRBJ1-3	TGTGCCAGCAGCGTAAGGGGCGCTGGAAACACCATATATTTT	CASSVRGAGNTIYF
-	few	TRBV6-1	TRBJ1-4	TGTGCCAGCGGAAAACAGGGAGACTCTGAAAAACTGTTTTTT	CASGKQGDSEKLFF
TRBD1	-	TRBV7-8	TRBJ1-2	TGTGCCAGCAGCGGGCGGACAGGGCGCGGCTACACCTTC	CASSGRTGRGYTF
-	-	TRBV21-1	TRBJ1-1	TGTGCCAGCAGCAAAGTCCCCCGACAGCTGGGGAGGTGCACTGAAGCTTTCTTT	CASSKVPRQLGRCTEAFF
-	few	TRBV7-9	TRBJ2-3	TGTGCCAGCAGCTTAGACGCGTCTCCAGATACGCAGTATTTT	CASSLDASPDTQYF
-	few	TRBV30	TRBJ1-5	TGTGCCTGGAGTGTACAACCTTATAGCAATCAGCCCCAGCATTTT	CAWSVQPYSNQPQHF
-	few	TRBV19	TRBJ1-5	TGTGCCAGTACGCAGATGGGGCCAACGGGCAATCAGCCCCAGAATTTT	CASTQMGPTGNQPQNF
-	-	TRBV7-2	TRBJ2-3	TGTGCCAGCAGCCAAATCCGACTAGTAGATAAGGCGGATACGCAGTATTTT	CASSQIRLVDKADTQYF
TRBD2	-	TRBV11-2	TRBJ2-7	TGTGCCAGCGGGTCGAGCGGGAGTAACCCCTCGGAGTACTTC	CASGSSGSNPSEYF
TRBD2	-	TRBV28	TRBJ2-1	TGTGCCAGCAGTTTTAGCGGGAACGTTCGGAATGAGCAGTTCTTC	CASSFSGNVRNEQFF
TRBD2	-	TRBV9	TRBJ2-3	TGTGCCAGCAGCGTAGAAGCGGGGCCTAGCACAGGTACGCAGTATTTT	CASSVEAGPSTGTQYF
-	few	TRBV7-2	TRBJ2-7	TGTGCCAGCAGCTTTTTGGGGCCAGGTGGCTCCTACGAGCAGTACTTC	CASSFLGPGGSYEQYF
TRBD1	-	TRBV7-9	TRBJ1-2	TGTGCCAGCAGCTTAGAAGGGGGCTGGGTTTCCACCTTC	CASSLEGGWVSTF
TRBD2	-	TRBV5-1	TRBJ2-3	TGCGCCAGCAGTATAGCGGGGAGCACAGATACGCAGTATTTT	CASSIAGSTDTQYF
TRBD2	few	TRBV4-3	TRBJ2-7	TGCGCCAGCAGCCAAGTACGACTAGCGGGAGGCTACTTC	CASSQVRLAGGYF
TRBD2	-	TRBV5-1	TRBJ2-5	TGCGCCAGCAGCTTGGCCTCGGGGGGACTAGTACGGGAGACCCAGTACTTC	CASSLASGGLVRETQYF
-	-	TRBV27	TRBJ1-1	TGTGCCAGCAGTCTTGGGGGGGTTGCCACTGAAGCTTTCTTT	CASSLGGVATEAFF
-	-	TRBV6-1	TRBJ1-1	TGTGCCAGCAGGGCCCGACGGGGCACTGAAGCTTTCTTT	CASRARRGTEAFF
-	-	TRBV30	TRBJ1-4	TGTGCCTGGAGTGTATTCAGGGATGGAAAACTGTTTTTT	CAWSVFRDGKLFF
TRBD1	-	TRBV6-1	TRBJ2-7	TGTGCCAGTAACAGGGGGCGCGACGAGCAGTACTTC	CASNRGRDEQYF
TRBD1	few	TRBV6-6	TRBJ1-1	TGTGCCAGCACCCGTGGACAGGGATGGGCTGAAGCTTTCTTT	CASTRGQGWAEAFF
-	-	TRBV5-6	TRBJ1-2	TGTGCCAGCAGCCCGAGGAGTAACTATGGCTACACCTTC	CASSPRSNYGYTF
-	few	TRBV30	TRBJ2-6	TGTGCCTGGAGTAAACAGGGATCTGGGGCCAACGTCCTGACTTTC	CAWSKQGSGANVLTF
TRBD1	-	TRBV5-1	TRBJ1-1	TGCGCCAGCAGCGGGACAGGGTCGAACACTGAAGCTTTCTTT	CASSGTGSNTEAFF